Below, 10 T cell receptor beta chains from the same sample are listed, as sequenced in a study of cytomegalovirus exposure and HLA in healthy donors. Data came from immunoSEQ multiplex PCR; TCRdb stores just in-frame clones and leaves some out. The data show 100,000 to 150,000 clones, roughly nine tenths seen once. The sequencing input was PBMCs. These TCRs come from a woman younger than 30 in good health and CMV-seronegative.

A single count supports this clone. V is TRBV5-1 and J is TRBJ2-3; D gene uncertain. The ends were cut back, 0 bases at V and 1 base at J, with 6 bases in the middle. Germline assignment: CDR1 SGHRS and CDR2 YFSETQ. The CDR3 consists of 14 residues. CDR3 sequence (DNA): TGCGCCAGCAGCTTGGGTACTGGCACAGATACGCAGTATTTT. This codes for CASSLGTGTDTQYF. Using reference TRBV5-1 and TRBJ2-3 for the parts outside the CDR3, the full variable domain is KAGVTQTPRYLIKTRGQQVTLSCSPISGHRSVSWYQQTPGQGLQFLFEYFSETQRNKGNFPGRFSGRQFSNSRSEMNVSTLELGDSALYLCASSLGTGTDTQYFGPGTRLTVL.

The J gene is TRBJ2-7, the V gene TRBV7-9; TRBD1 matches at 8 bases. With V trimmed by 5 bases and J by 3 bases, 0 bases remained unmatched. Germline CDR1 is SEHNR and CDR2 is FQNEAQ (reference sequence). The CDR3 loop spans 12 amino acids. The CDR3 loop reads CASSDRGYEQYF. DNA of the CDR3: TGTGCCAGCAGCGACAGGGGCTACGAGCAGTACTTC.

This clone was recorded a few times. The rearrangement uses TRBV4-1 and TRBJ1-2, with D possibly being TRBD1 (5 bases). V was shortened by 3 bases and J by 4 bases, with 18 bases between the two germline ends. The CDR3 is 16 residues long. CDR1 and CDR2 (germline): MGHRA, YSYEKL. The CDR3 DNA reads as TGCGCCAGCAGCCATCCCACAAGACAGTTCGGCTATGGCTACACCTTC. This sequence encodes CASSHPTRQFGYGYTF.

CDR3 sequence: CASRRTSGRIPDTQYF. The DNA for the CDR3 is TGTGCCAGCAGACGAACTAGCGGGAGGATCCCAGATACGCAGTATTTT. This sequence joins TRBV5-4 and TRBJ2-3; 12 bases agree with TRBD2. The germline V gene has CDR1 SGHNT and CDR2 YYREEE (reference sequence). V gave up 5 bases and J gave up 4 bases; unmatched junction bases: 8. The CDR3 is 16 amino acids.

This chain uses TRBV28 with TRBJ2-1, with 11 bases matching TRBD2. After removal of 6 bases from V and 2 bases from J, the junction contained 9 bases not matched to a gene. Germline CDR1 and CDR2: MDHEN and SYDVKM. The CDR3 has 17 amino acids. The CDR3 nucleotides are TGTGCCAGCAGCTCCTTTTTTAGCGGGAGGGCCTACAATGAGCAGTTCTTC. Protein sequence: CASSSFFSGRAYNEQFF.

The rearrangement links TRBV28 to TRBJ1-5; the D is unclear. Trimming took off 5 bases at V and 7 bases at J, with 12 bases between the two ends. CDR1 is MDHEN and CDR2 is SYDVKM in the germline V gene. The CDR3 totals 13 residues. The CDR3 here is CASSIVTLQPQHF. CDR3 DNA: TGTGCCAGCAGTATTGTGACACTCCAGCCCCAGCATTTT.

The rearrangement links TRBV5-6 to TRBJ2-5; maybe TRBD2 (6 bases). Trimming took 7 bases from V and 4 from J, leaving 17 bases between them. The CDR3 has 14 residues. Germline lookup yields CDR1 SGHDT and CDR2 YYEEEE. Written as DNA, the CDR3 is TGTGCCAGCGGCTGGCCTAGCGAGGGAGAGACCCAGTACTTC. Translated, it gives CASGWPSEGETQYF.

V and J are TRBV5-1 and TRBJ2-3, with D perhaps matching TRBD1 (6 bases). V lost 4 bases and J 1 base, leaving 10 bases between the germline ends. This CDR3 region has 14 residues. Germline loops: CDR1 SGHRS, CDR2 YFSETQ. CDR3 DNA: TGCGCCAGCAGCCCCGGACAGCGCACAGATACGCAGTATTTT. As protein: CASSPGQRTDTQYF.

This chain connects TRBV7-9 to TRBJ2-5; 10 bases line up with TRBD2. Germline lookup yields CDR1 SEHNR and CDR2 FQNEAQ (reference sequence). The CDR3 loop spans 17 amino acids. Unmatched junction bases numbered 9, after V lost 1 base and J lost 4 bases. The CDR3 sequence: CASSLGASGRYVETQYF. The CDR3 bases are TGTGCCAGCAGCTTAGGAGCTAGCGGGAGATACGTAGAGACCCAGTACTTC.

The gene calls are TRBV2 and TRBJ1-5, with a weak D call TRBD1 (5 bases). This CDR3 comprises 15 residues. Germline CDR1 SNHLY, CDR2 FYNNEI. Trimming removed 4 bases at V and 0 bases at J, with 10 bases between. Here the CDR3 reads CASSAGDSSNQPQHF. In DNA form, the CDR3 reads TGTGCCAGCAGTGCGGGAGACAGTAGCAATCAGCCCCAGCATTTT.